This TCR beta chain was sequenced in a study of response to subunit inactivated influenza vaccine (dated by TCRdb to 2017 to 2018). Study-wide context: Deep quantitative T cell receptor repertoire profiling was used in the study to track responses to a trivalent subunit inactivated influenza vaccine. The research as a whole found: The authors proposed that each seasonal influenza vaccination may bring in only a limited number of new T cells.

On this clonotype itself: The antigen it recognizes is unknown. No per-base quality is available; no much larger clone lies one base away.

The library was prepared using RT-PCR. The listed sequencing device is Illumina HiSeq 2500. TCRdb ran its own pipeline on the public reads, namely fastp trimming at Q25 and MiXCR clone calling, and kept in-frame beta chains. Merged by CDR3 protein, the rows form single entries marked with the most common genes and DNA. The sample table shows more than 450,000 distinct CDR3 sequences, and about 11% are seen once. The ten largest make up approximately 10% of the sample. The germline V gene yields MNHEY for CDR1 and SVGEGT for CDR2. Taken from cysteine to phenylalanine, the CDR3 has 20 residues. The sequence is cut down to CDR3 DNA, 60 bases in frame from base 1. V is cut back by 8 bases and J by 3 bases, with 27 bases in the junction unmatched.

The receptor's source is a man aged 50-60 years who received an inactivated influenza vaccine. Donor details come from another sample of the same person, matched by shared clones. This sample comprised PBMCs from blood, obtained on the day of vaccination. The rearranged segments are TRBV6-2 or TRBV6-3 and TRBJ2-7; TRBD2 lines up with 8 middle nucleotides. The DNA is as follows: TGTGCCAGCGGACCTGGCCGGGGGCAATTTTACGGGAGGGCCCTCTACGAGCAGTACTTC. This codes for CASGPGRGQFYGRALYEQYF.